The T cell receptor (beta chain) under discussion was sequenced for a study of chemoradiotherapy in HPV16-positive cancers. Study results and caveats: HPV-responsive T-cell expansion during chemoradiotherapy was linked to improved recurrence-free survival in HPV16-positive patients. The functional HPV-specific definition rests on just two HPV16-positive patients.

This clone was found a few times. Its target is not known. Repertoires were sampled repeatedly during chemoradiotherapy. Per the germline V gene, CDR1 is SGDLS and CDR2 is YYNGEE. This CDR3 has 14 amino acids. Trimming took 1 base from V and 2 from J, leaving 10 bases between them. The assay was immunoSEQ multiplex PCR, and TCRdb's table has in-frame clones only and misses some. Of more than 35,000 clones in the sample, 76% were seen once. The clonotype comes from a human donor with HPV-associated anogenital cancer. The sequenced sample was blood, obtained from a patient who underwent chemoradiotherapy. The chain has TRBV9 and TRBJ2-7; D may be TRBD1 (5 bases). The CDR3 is CASSVTDTTYEQYF. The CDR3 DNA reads TGTGCCAGCAGCGTAACGGACACGACCTACGAGCAGTACTTC.